This entry is about one TCR beta chain. The antigen is not known. This sequence may be a read error, since a much larger clone differs from it by one base. These data are taken from a study of T cells in Graves' hyperthyroidism and ophthalmopathy. The CDR3 sequence is 19 residues long. Germline lookup yields CDR1 SGDLS and CDR2 YYNGEE. Overall study results and limits: Most expanded thyroid clonotypes above 0.001 also appeared in blood. Median prediction lead before ophthalmopathy onset was around 6.9 months with the model.

Those patients with uncontrolled infection, other autoimmune disease, pregnancy or lactation were excluded. Diagnoses rested on clinical symptoms, serum thyroxine and TRAb, thyroid ultrasound and orbital computed tomography. The TCR beta CDR3 regions underwent amplification using RNA transcripts as the source. HTBI primers drove first-round RT-PCR of the TCR CDR3. TCRdb processed the multiplex PCR reads anew with MiXCR; each CDR3 protein has one entry. This repertoire shows 450,000 to 700,000 distinct CDR3 sequences, under 60% found once; its top ten account for roughly 19%. The V and J genes are TRBV9 and TRBJ2-7; perhaps TRBD1 as D (5 bases). Source material: peripheral blood or thyroid tissue (not recorded which). This receptor was identified in an adult woman with Graves' disease, either hyperthyroidism or ophthalmopathy (not recorded which). The CDR3 DNA sequence: TGTGCCGGCAGCCCCGGGCCTATAGGCGCAGGGCACAATTCCTACGAGCAGTACTTC. Residues: CAGSPGPIGAGHNSYEQYF.